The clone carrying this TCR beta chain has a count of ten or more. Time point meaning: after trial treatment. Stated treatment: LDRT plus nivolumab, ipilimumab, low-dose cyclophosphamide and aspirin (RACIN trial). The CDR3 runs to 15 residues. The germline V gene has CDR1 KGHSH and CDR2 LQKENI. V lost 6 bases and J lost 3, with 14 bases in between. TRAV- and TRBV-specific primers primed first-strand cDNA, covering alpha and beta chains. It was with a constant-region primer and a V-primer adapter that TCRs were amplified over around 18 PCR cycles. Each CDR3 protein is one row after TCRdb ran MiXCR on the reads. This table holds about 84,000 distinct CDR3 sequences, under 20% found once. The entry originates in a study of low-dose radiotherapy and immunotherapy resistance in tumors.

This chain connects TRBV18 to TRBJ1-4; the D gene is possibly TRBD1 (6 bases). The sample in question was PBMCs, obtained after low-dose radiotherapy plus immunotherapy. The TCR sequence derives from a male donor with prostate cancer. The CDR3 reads CASSLSGEPNEKLFF. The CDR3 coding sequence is TGTGCCAGCTCTCTTTCAGGGGAACCTAATGAAAAACTGTTTTTT.